This T cell receptor beta chain appears in the sequencing data of a study of identical twins. Findings of the study overall: Model-predicted out-of-frame TCR alpha sharing fell below observed values in monozygotic twins.

With template switching, a universal primer site was added, and the cDNA carried unique molecular identifiers. TCRdb analysed the 5' RACE reads with MiXCR anew, one entry per CDR3 protein. Among about 890,000 distinct CDR3 sequences, about 12% were seen once, and the ten largest hold roughly 1.5%. This clonotype was seen more than once but under ten times. Its antigen remains unknown. This sample was shared with a second study, whose subject was yellow fever vaccine responses in identical twins.

The sample consisted of PBMCs. This TCR was recovered from a woman between 18 and 30 years old in good health.

CDR3 residues: CSASIALLAEQYV. The CDR3 DNA sequence: TGCAGTGCTAGCATTGCCCTCTTGGCCGAGCAGTACGTC. This chain uses TRBV20-1 with TRBJ2-7; the D is unclear. V lost 3 bases to trimming and J lost 6 bases, with 15 bases between them. Germline V gives CDR1 DFQATT, CDR2 SNEGSKA (reference sequence). The CDR3 length is 13 residues.